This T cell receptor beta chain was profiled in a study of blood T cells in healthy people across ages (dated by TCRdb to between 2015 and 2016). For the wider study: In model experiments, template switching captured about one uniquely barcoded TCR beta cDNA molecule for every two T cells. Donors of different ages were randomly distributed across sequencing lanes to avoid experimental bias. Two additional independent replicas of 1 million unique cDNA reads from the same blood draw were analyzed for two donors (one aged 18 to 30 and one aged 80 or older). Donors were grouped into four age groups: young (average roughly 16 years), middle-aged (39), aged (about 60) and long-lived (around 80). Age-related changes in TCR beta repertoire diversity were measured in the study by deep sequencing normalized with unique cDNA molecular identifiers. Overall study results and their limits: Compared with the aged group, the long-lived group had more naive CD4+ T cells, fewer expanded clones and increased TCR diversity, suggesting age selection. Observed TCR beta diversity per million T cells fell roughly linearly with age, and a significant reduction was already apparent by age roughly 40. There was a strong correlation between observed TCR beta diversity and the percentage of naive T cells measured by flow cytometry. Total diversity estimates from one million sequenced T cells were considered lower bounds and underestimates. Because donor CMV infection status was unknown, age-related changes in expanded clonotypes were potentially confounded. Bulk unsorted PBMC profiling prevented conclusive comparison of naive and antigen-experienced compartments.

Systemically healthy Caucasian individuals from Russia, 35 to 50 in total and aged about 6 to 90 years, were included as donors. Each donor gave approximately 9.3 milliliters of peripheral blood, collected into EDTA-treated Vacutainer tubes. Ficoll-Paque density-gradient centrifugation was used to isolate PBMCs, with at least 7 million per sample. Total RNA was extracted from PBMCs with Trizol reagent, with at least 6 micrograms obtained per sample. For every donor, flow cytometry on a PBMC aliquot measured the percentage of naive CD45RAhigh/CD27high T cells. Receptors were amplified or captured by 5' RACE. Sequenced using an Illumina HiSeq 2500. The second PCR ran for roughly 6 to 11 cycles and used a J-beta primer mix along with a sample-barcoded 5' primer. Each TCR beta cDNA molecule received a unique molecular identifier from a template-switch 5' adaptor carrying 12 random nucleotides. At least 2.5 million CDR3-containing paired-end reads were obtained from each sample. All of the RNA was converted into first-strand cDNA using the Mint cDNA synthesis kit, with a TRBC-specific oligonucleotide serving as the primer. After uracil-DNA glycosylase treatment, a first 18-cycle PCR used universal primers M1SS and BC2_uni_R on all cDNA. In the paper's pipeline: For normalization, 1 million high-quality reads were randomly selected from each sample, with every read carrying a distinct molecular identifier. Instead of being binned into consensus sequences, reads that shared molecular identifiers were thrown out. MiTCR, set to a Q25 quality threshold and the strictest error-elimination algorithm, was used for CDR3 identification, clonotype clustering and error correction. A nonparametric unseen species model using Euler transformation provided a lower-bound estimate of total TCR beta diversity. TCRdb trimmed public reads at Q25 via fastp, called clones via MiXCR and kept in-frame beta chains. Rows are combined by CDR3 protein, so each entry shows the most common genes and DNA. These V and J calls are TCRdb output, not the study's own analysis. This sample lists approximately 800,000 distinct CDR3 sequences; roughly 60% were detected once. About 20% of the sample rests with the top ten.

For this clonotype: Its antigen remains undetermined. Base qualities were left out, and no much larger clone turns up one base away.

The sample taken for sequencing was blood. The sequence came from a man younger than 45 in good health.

The bases are TGTGCCAGCAGCGAGGATAGCATTGGAACCTACGAGCAGTACTTC. It encodes CASSEDSIGTYEQYF. The chain is assembled from TRBV7-2 and TRBJ2-7, with the D segment identity uncertain. In the germline V gene, CDR1 corresponds to SGHTA and CDR2 to FQGNSA. V drops 5 bases and J drops 2 bases, leaving 16 bases in between. There are 15 amino acids in the CDR3, from cysteine to phenylalanine inclusive. The DNA shown is the 45-base CDR3, in frame from base 1.